Presented here are 30 T cell receptor beta chains from one specimen sequenced in a study of tumor-infiltrating lymphocytes in primary liver carcinoma. Co-extraction of RNA and DNA was performed on 20-30 mg of unsorted bulk tissue. Total RNA amounting to roughly 480 ng was the source from which TCR beta cDNA was made with a constant-region primer. Nested multiplex PCR, run for three rounds with slightly modified ARM-PCR, yielded TCR beta libraries. Amplification in the first two PCR rounds was performed using TRBV1-TRBV30 forward primers and a C-beta reverse primer for around 10 cycles each. TCRdb processed the multiplex PCR reads anew with MiXCR; each CDR3 protein has one entry. The top ten clones hold approximately 20% of a sample with approximately 110,000 distinct CDR3 sequences, roughly 80% of them seen once. Sequencing input: liver tumor tissue from sampling region 3. Subset in this sample: tumor region T3, left-lateral pole. The receptors come from a man aged 40-49 years with primary liver carcinoma and hepatitis B virus infection.

In this sample, this clonotype turned up many times. The chain is built from TRBV30 and TRBJ1-1, with D hard to call. CDR3 size: 13 residues. With 0 bases removed from V and 4 bases from J, the gap between germline ends came to 9 bases. Germline CDR1 and CDR2: GTSNPN and SVGIG (reference sequence). CDR3 in amino acids: CAWSVRPATEAFF. CDR3 DNA sequence: TGTGCCTGGAGTGTAAGACCGGCCACTGAAGCTTTCTTT.

A note on this clonotype: A much larger clone is a single base away; this may be a read error. The CDR3 DNA is TGTGTCAGCAGCCAAGAGATTGAGGCTAGTGAGACCCAGTACTTC. This sequence encodes CVSSQEIEASETQYF. The chain carries TRBV4-2 and TRBJ2-5; D uncertain. The CDR3 totals 15 residues. Germline lookup yields CDR1 LGHNA and CDR2 YNFKEQ.

As to this clonotype: Relative to the germline gene, one junction end is altered; a read error may explain this. This chain links TRBV29-1 with TRBJ2-3; D possibly corresponds to TRBD2 (6 bases). Germline V CDR1 and CDR2: SQVTM, ANQGSEA. The CDR3 is 15 amino acids. This CDR3 reads CSVEGGVGIADTQYF. CDR3 DNA: TGCAGTGTTGAGGGCGGGGTCGGCATCGCAGATACGCAGTATTTT.

Details on this clonotype: The final CDR3 position lacks the conserved phenylalanine or tryptophan, pointing to a likely read error. It is unclear where the CDR3 begins or ends on the DNA, so no DNA is shown, and the CDR3 is as TCRdb lists it. The rearrangement links TRBV29-1 to TRBJ2-2; TRBD1, as called in the table, went unchecked against the DNA. Per the germline V gene, CDR1 is SQVTM and CDR2 is ANQGSEA. Including both end residues, the CDR3 is 12 amino acids long. The CDR3 sequence is CSVPEGSGELFL.

Regarding this clonotype: A junction boundary mismatches the germline segment, possibly from a read error. The chain has TRBV4-1 and TRBJ1-1; 10 bases align to TRBD1. CDR3 length: 16 residues. Per germline, CDR1 MGHRA and CDR2 YSYEKL. The CDR3: CVSSLGTGAMNTEAFF. The CDR3 DNA follows: TGCGTCAGCAGCCTCGGGACAGGGGCCATGAACACTGAAGCTTTCTTT.

This clonotype has at least ten counts. J is TRBJ1-6 and V is TRBV5-5, with 9 bases identical to TRBD1. The CDR3 runs to 17 residues. Germline CDR1 SGHKS, CDR2 YYEKEE (reference sequence). J gave up 7 bases and V 7 bases, and 15 bases lay outside the gene matches. The CDR3 nucleotides read TGTGCCAGCCACCCGGGCGACAGGGGGGTGAGGAATTCACCCCTCCACTTT. It specifies CASHPGDRGVRNSPLHF. Using reference TRBV5-5 and TRBJ1-6 for the parts outside the CDR3, the full variable domain is DAGVTQSPTHLIKTRGQQVTLRCSPISGHKSVSWYQQVLGQGPQFIFQYYEKEERGRGNFPDRFSARQFPNYSSELNVNALLLGDSALYLCASHPGDRGVRNSPLHFGNGTRLTVT.

About this clonotype itself: One end of the junction is discordant with germline, which a read error may explain. The rearrangement links TRBV29-1 to TRBJ1-1; maybe TRBD1 (6 bases). The germline V gene has CDR1 SQVTM and CDR2 ANQGSEA. The CDR3 has 15 amino acids. The CDR3 here is CSVAGAWGMNIEVFF. CDR3 bases: TGCAGCGTTGCAGGGGCCTGGGGGATGAACATTGAAGTTTTCTTT.

This clonotype came up once. The CDR3 ends on some other residue instead of the conserved phenylalanine or tryptophan, so this is likely a read error. V and J are TRBV6-2 or TRBV6-3 and TRBJ2-7; D unresolved. Per germline, CDR1 MNHEY and CDR2 SVGEGT. CDR3 length: 13 residues. This CDR3 reads CARSYEVPYEQYL. CDR3 DNA: TGCGCCAGAAGTTACGAGGTACCCTACGAGCAGTACTTA.

The V and J genes are TRBV29-1 and TRBJ2-1; no definite D call. CDR3 length: 13 residues. Germline V lookup: CDR1 SQVTM, CDR2 ANQGSEA. Trimming took off 7 bases at V and 10 bases at J, with 20 bases between the two ends. CDR3 in amino acids: CSDGRDFTREQFF. The CDR3 region has the DNA TGCAGCGACGGCCGTGACTTCACGAGGGAGCAGTTCTTC.

About this clonotype: One end of the junction fails to match germline, which may point to a read error. The chain recombines TRBV10-3 with TRBJ2-3; TRBD2 is a possible D gene (5 bases). Germline V gene sequence: CDR1 ENHRY, CDR2 SYGVKD. The CDR3 totals 14 residues. The CDR3 DNA sequence: TGTGCCATCAGTGGGAGCGGCAGCACGGATACGCAGTATTTT. Protein sequence: CAISGSGSTDTQYF.

Worth noting for this clonotype: Sequence at one end of the junction differs from germline and may be a read error. This chain links TRBV29-1 with TRBJ2-5; D may match TRBD1 or TRBD2 (5 bases each). Per the germline V gene, CDR1 is SQVTM and CDR2 is ANQGSEA. The CDR3 sequence is 13 residues long. The CDR3 nucleotides read TGCAGCGGCATACATGGGACGGAAGAGACCGAGTACTTC. This translates into CSGIHGTEETEYF.

Worth noting for this clonotype: At one end, the junction sequence differs from germline, possibly due to a read error. V gene TRBV29-1 combines with J gene TRBJ2-5; 8 bases fit TRBD2. Germline assignment: CDR1 SQVTM and CDR2 ANQGSEA. The CDR3 length is 15 residues. The CDR3 sequence is CSIRRSGSWAEIQYF. The CDR3 DNA reads as TGCAGCATCAGGCGAAGCGGGAGCTGGGCGGAGATCCAGTATTTC.

This clonotype was recorded once. This chain uses TRBV29-1 with TRBJ2-5; D is undetermined. The CDR3 runs to 11 residues. Germline V gene data show CDR1 as SQVTM and CDR2 as ANQGSEA. This chain's CDR3 is CVGIAEVTQYF. CDR3 coding DNA: TGCGTGGGAATTGCAGAGGTGACCCAGTACTTC.

Comment on this clonotype: One junction end disagrees with the germline gene, perhaps due to a read error. This chain links TRBV5-1 with TRBJ2-1, with D possibly called TRBD1 or TRBD2 (6 bases each). Germline CDR1 and CDR2: SGHRS and YFSETQ. This CDR3 is 14 amino acids long. Here the CDR3 reads CASTVGGGYNEQCF. In DNA, the CDR3 is TGCGCCAGTACCGTAGGGGGAGGATACAATGAGCAGTGCTTC.

Worth noting for this clonotype: A single base separates this from a much larger clone, so it may be a read error. The CDR3 DNA follows: TGTGCCAGCAGCAAGAGGGCAGGGCCCCTGGGGACTGAAGCTTTCTTT. Translation: CASSKRAGPLGTEAFF. The chain joins TRBV21-1 to TRBJ1-1. TRBV21-1 is a pseudogene. The CDR3 sequence is 16 residues long.

Concerning this clonotype: A much bigger clone sits one base away, suggesting this may be a read error. The chain combines TRBV7-9 with TRBJ2-1; D remains unclear. Trimming shortened V by 7 bases and J by 0 bases, and 10 bases separated the two germline ends. Germline V gene lookup returns CDR1 SEHNR and CDR2 FQNEAQ (reference sequence). CDR3 length equals 14 residues. As DNA, the CDR3 is TGTGCCAGCACCCAGACGGGCTCCTACAATGAGCAGTTCTTC. The encoded protein is CASTQTGSYNEQFF.

Concerning this clonotype: A junction boundary mismatches the germline segment, possibly from a read error. The CDR3 nucleotides are TGTGCCAGCAGCTTTAGCGGGAACACCGGGGAGCTGCTTTTT. Protein: CASSFSGNTGELLF. This chain links TRBV7-3 with TRBJ2-2, with 8 bases that match TRBD2. There are 14 residues in the CDR3. Germline V gives CDR1 SGHTA, CDR2 FQGTGA.

Points on this clonotype: The junction departs from the called germline gene at one end, perhaps through a read error. DNA of the CDR3: TGTGCCAGCAGTTCCTTGGAAGGCTCCTACAATGAGCAGTTCTTT. It specifies CASSSLEGSYNEQFF. This chain connects TRBV6-6 to TRBJ2-1, with D unresolved. The CDR3 is 15 residues long. Germline CDR1 is MNHNY and CDR2 is SVGAGI (reference sequence).

Concerning this clonotype: One end of the junction does not line up with germline, which may come from a read error. The chain is built from TRBV4-3 and TRBJ2-2; possibly TRBD2 for D (6 bases). The CDR3 runs 13 residues. Germline assignment: CDR1 LGHNA and CDR2 YSLEER. In nucleotides, the CDR3 is TGCGCCAGCAACCAAGTTTCTGGAGGGGAGCTATTTTTT. Its translation is CASNQVSGGELFF.

Points on this clonotype: The germline gene is not matched at one end of the junction; a read error may be the cause. J is TRBJ1-6 and V is TRBV4-3; 10 bases are a match to TRBD1. From germline, CDR1 is LGHNA and CDR2 YSLEER. The CDR3 runs to 16 residues. CDR3 sequence: CASSSWDRGRNSPLRF. The CDR3 coding sequence is TGCGCTAGCAGTTCCTGGGACAGGGGAAGGAATTCACCCCTCCGCTTT.

In the case of this clonotype: One base away lies a much larger clone, so this may be a sequencing read error. The V call is TRBV28, the J call TRBJ2-1; D is perhaps TRBD1 (5 bases). The length of the CDR3 is 15 residues. CDR1 is MDHEN, CDR2 SYDVKM, per germline. V was cut by 8 bases and J by 0 bases, with 14 bases left in between. The CDR3 DNA is TGTGCCAGCGGTGACAGCTCAAACTCCTACAATGAGCAGTTCTTC. This sequence encodes CASGDSSNSYNEQFF.

The V gene is TRBV11-1, the J gene TRBJ2-4, with TRBD1 as a possible D gene (5 bases). The CDR3 contains 13 residues. Deletions cut 7 bases from V and 10 bases from J, with 17 bases between. Looked up from germline, CDR1 is SGHAT and CDR2 is FQDESV (reference sequence). The CDR3: CASNWMQGDIQYF. As DNA, the CDR3 is TGTGCCAGCAACTGGATGCAGGGTGATATTCAGTACTTC.

As regards this clonotype: The germline gene is not matched at one end of the junction; a read error may be the cause. The chain is built from TRBV14 and TRBJ2-7; no reliable D call. The CDR3 has 13 amino acids. Germline assignment: CDR1 SGHDN and CDR2 FVKESK. The CDR3, as DNA: TGTGCCAGCAGCCAGGTCGATAGTTACGAGCGGTACTTC. As protein: CASSQVDSYERYF.

This clonotype was counted many times. V and J are TRBV29-1 and TRBJ1-1; D uncertain. The V gene lost 7 bases and the J gene lost 0 bases, with 3 bases spanning the gap. This CDR3 spans 10 amino acids. Germline V CDR1 and CDR2: SQVTM, ANQGSEA. CDR3 protein: CSALNTEAFF. The CDR3 nucleotides are TGCAGCGCCCTGAACACTGAAGCTTTCTTT.

Notes on this clonotype: Germline and junction disagree at one end, which may indicate a read error. V gene TRBV12-3 or TRBV12-4 combines with J gene TRBJ2-6; D is ambiguous. The CDR3 loop spans 13 amino acids. In DNA, the CDR3 is TGTACCAGCACCATCTATGGGGCCAACGTCCTGACTTTC. It is translated as CTSTIYGANVLTF.

The chain recombines TRBV29-1 with TRBJ2-1; D ambiguous. The CDR3 is made up of 10 amino acids. Trimming took off 5 bases at V and 10 bases at J, with 9 bases between the two ends. The germline V gene has CDR1 SQVTM and CDR2 ANQGSEA. CDR3 nucleotide sequence: TGCAGCGTTTCTGACGGCGAGCAGTTCTTC. It translates to CSVSDGEQFF.

Turning to this clonotype: The missing conserved phenylalanine or tryptophan at the end of this CDR3 makes a read error likely. Because the CDR3's place on the DNA is in doubt, the DNA is left out and the CDR3 is given as listed by TCRdb. The V call is TRBV11-3, the J call TRBJ2-1. From germline, CDR1 is SGHNT and CDR2 YENEEA. Including both end residues, the CDR3 is 14 amino acids long. The CDR3 protein is CVSSLGVSNNERFL.

Here the CDR3 reads CASSWDRGTQYF. Here the CDR3 DNA reads TGTGCCAGCAGCTGGGATCGGGGGACCCAGTACTTC. J is TRBJ2-5 and V is TRBV5-4; TRBD2 might be the D (5 bases). The length of the CDR3 is 12 residues. Germline-derived CDR1 and CDR2 are SGHNT and YYREEE (reference sequence). V dropped 3 bases and J dropped 7 bases, with 10 bases sitting between them.

The gene calls are TRBV5-5 and TRBJ2-1; tentative D call: TRBD2 (5 bases). This CDR3 comprises 16 residues. Per the germline V gene, CDR1 is SGHKS and CDR2 is YYEKEE (reference sequence). Trimming stripped 6 bases from V and 5 bases from J, with 21 bases between. The CDR3 loop is CASILIARVVHNEQFF. The CDR3 nucleotides are TGTGCCAGCATCCTCATAGCGAGAGTAGTCCACAATGAGCAGTTCTTC.

With regard to this clonotype: At one end the junction does not follow the germline gene, possibly because of a read error. The chain has TRBV6-5 and TRBJ2-3, with TRBD2 identical over 12 bases. The CDR3 is made up of 15 amino acids. CDR1 is MNHEY and CDR2 is SVGAGI in the germline V gene. The CDR3 reads CPSNPGLAGTDMQYF. Here the CDR3 DNA reads TGTCCCAGTAACCCAGGACTAGCGGGAACAGATATGCAGTATTTT.